This T cell receptor beta chain is from a study of T cell clonality in common variable immunodeficiency. Study-wide findings and caveats: Compared with controls, CVID subjects had fewer shared TCRbeta clones. Reportedly, TCR beta sequences from common variable immunodeficiency showed fewer deletions and N-nucleotide insertions.

In its sample, this clone was seen many times. Its antigen is still unknown. Caucasian heritage predominated among both patients and controls. Sequencing input was equivalent genomic DNA from CVID and controls. Method: immunoSEQ multiplex PCR; TCRdb's copy keeps in-frame clones and lacks some. Recorded here are more than 65,000 clones, none singletons. The receptor comes from a person aged 18 to 70 in good health. Sequenced sample: peripheral blood mononuclear cells.

CDR3 bases read: TGTGCCAGTAGTATTAGTGTCCTAGCGGGAGGCAATGAG. Protein sequence: CASSISVLAGGNE. The CDR3 in its entirety is CASSISVLAGGNEQFF. The chain is built from TRBV19 and TRBJ2-1; 11 bases agree with TRBD2. Coverage ceases 3 residues before the CDR3 finishes, and the germline J gene fills in the end. This CDR3 comprises 16 residues. CDR1 and CDR2 from the germline V gene are LNHDA and SQIVND (reference sequence). The junction had 7 bases not matched to a gene; V was cut back by 3 bases and J by 6 bases.